These 10 T cell receptor beta chains share one sample of origin, sequenced in a study of T cell clonotyping in hematopoietic cell transplantation. Assay: immunoSEQ multiplex PCR; the TCRdb copy retains only in-frame clones and omits some. This table holds some 28,000 clones, more than 70% found once. Time point here: recipient sample about 28 days before transplant, after cytoreduction. The sample in question was peripheral blood mononuclear cells, obtained before stem cell transplant. All receptors come from a man aged 35 to 55 with acute myeloid leukemia. Some clones in this sample may be carry-over from other donors' samples.

This clone came up once. The gene calls are TRBV5-4 and TRBJ1-2; 7 positions agree with TRBD1. Germline-derived CDR1 and CDR2 are SGHNT and YYREEE (reference sequence). V shed 5 bases and J 6 bases; nucleotides not matched to a gene: 4. This CDR3 contains 12 residues. Here the CDR3 DNA reads TGTGCCAGCAGGTGGGACAGTAATGGCTACACCTTC. This translates into CASRWDSNGYTF.

The rearrangement links TRBV11-3 to TRBJ1-4, with D perhaps matching TRBD1 (5 bases). V was shortened by 4 bases and J by 3 bases, with 12 bases between the two germline ends. Germline CDR1 is SGHNT and CDR2 is YENEEA. This CDR3 spans 15 amino acids. The CDR3 here is CASSSPPGANEKLFF. The DNA for the CDR3 is TGTGCCAGCAGCTCCCCCCCGGGGGCTAATGAAAAACTGTTTTTT.

This clone appeared a few times. V and J are TRBV7-9 and TRBJ2-7; tentative D call: TRBD2 (6 bases). The CDR3 covers 12 residues. The V gene lost 8 bases and the J gene lost 7 bases, with 15 bases spanning the gap. The germline V gene encodes CDR1 SEHNR and CDR2 FQNEAQ (reference sequence). CDR3 sequence (DNA): TGTGCCAGCCGCACGATGGCGGGGGAGCAGTACTTC. Translating gives CASRTMAGEQYF. The full variable domain, with the rest looked up from reference TRBV7-9 and TRBJ2-7, is DTGVSQNPRHKITKRGQNVTFRCDPISEHNRLYWYRQTLGQGPEFLTYFQNEAQLEKSRLLSDRFSAERPKGSFSTLEIQRTEQGDSAMYLCASRTMAGEQYFGPGTRLTVT.

This sequence joins TRBV19 and TRBJ1-1, with a possible D match to TRBD1 (5 bases). This CDR3 region has 15 residues. CDR1 and CDR2 (germline): LNHDA, SQIVND (reference sequence). V was clipped by 1 base and J by 1 base, with 10 bases between them. CDR3 in amino acids: CASSIGAGRNTEAFF. The CDR3 nucleotides are TGTGCCAGTAGTATAGGAGCAGGGAGGAACACTGAAGCTTTCTTT.

This clone showed up just a few times. The J gene is TRBJ1-5, the V gene TRBV7-9; perhaps TRBD1 as D (5 bases). CDR1 and CDR2 from the germline V gene are SEHNR and FQNEAQ (reference sequence). Trimming stripped 6 bases from V and 5 bases from J, with 8 bases between. CDR3 length: 12 residues. This chain's CDR3 is CASSDSYQPQHF. The CDR3 DNA is TGTGCCAGCAGTGACAGTTATCAGCCCCAGCATTTT.

The V call is TRBV15, the J call TRBJ1-2; 11 bases fit TRBD1. V was pared by 5 bases and J by 4 bases, with 6 bases of the junction left unmatched. This CDR3 has 15 residues. The germline gives CDR1 LNHNV, CDR2 YYDKDF (reference sequence). The CDR3 DNA is TGTGCCACCAGCGGATGGGACAGGGGGACCTATGGCTACACCTTC. Translated, it gives CATSGWDRGTYGYTF.

V and J are TRBV15 and TRBJ2-2; D is unclear. Trimming cost V 5 bases and J 3 bases, with 10 bases left between them. This CDR3 region has 14 residues. The germline CDR1 and CDR2 sequences are LNHNV and YYDKDF (reference sequence). CDR3 in DNA: TGTGCCACCAGCCAAGAATTTTACACCGGGGAGCTGTTTTTT. Translating gives CATSQEFYTGELFF.

V and J are TRBV7-9 and TRBJ2-3; D gene ambiguous. With 5 bases removed from V and 2 bases from J, the gap between germline ends came to 14 bases. Germline V gene lookup returns CDR1 SEHNR and CDR2 FQNEAQ (reference sequence). This CDR3 is built from 15 residues. The CDR3 sequence is CASSHLLQNTDTQYF. CDR3 DNA: TGTGCCAGCAGCCACTTATTACAGAACACAGATACGCAGTATTTT.

V is TRBV10-3 and J is TRBJ2-2, with D possibly being TRBD1 or TRBD2 (6 bases each). The CDR3 is 21 residues long. The germline CDR1 and CDR2 sequences are ENHRY and SYGVKD. V gave up 6 bases and J gave up 6 bases, with 35 bases separating them. Written as DNA, the CDR3 is TGTGCCATCAGGAAGGCCCCGGGCAGGGCCGGACAGAGCGGGTCAGCCGGGGAGCTGTTTTTT. It encodes CAIRKAPGRAGQSGSAGELFF.

The gene calls are TRBV30 and TRBJ2-7; D uncertain. This CDR3 region has 13 residues. Germline assignment: CDR1 GTSNPN and CDR2 SVGIG (reference sequence). The V end lost 1 base, the J end lost 9 bases, and 16 bases lay between the germline ends. The CDR3 protein is CAWSGYNGRGQYF. In nucleotides, the CDR3 is TGTGCCTGGAGTGGATATAACGGACGTGGGCAGTACTTC. Combining the CDR3 with reference TRBV30 and TRBJ2-7 gives the whole variable domain SQTIHQWPATLVQPVGSPLSLECTVEGTSNPNLYWYRQAAGRGLQLLFYSVGIGQISSEVPQNLSASRPQDRQFILSSKKLLLSDSGFYLCAWSGYNGRGQYFGPGTRLTVT.